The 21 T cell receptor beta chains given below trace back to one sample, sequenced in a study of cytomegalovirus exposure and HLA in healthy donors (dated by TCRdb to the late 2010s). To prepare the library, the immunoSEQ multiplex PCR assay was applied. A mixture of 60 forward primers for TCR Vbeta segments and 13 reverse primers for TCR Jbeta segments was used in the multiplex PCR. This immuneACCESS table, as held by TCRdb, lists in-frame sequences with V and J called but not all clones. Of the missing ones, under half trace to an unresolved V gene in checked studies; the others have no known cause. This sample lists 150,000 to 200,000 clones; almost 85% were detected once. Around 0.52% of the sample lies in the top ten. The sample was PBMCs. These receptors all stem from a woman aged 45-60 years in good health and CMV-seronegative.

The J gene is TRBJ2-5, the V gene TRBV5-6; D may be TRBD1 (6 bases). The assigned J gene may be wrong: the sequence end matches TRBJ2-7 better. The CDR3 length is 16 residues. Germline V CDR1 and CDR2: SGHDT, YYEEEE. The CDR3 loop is CASSLEAGAKLYEQYF. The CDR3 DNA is TGTGCCAGCAGCTTGGAAGCAGGGGCGAAGCTCTACGAGCAGTACTTC.

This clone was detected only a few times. For the CDR3, the DNA is TGCGCCAGCAGCCAAGAAAGGAGACAGGGCTTCTACGAGCAGTACTTC. This translates into CASSQERRQGFYEQYF. The chain uses TRBV4-1 and TRBJ2-7, with 7 bases fitting TRBD1. CDR1 and CDR2 (germline): MGHRA, YSYEKL. The CDR3 runs 16 residues. J was trimmed by 3 bases and V by 0 bases; bases with no gene match: 8.

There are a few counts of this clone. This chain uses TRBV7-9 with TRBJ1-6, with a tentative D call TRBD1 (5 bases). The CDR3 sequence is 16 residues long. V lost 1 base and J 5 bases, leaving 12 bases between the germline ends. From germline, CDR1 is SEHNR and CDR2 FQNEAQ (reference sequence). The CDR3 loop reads CASSLEAGSDNSPLHF. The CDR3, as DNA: TGTGCCAGCAGCTTAGAAGCAGGGTCCGATAATTCACCCCTCCACTTT. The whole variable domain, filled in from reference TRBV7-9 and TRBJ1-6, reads DTGVSQNPRHKITKRGQNVTFRCDPISEHNRLYWYRQTLGQGPEFLTYFQNEAQLEKSRLLSDRFSAERPKGSFSTLEIQRTEQGDSAMYLCASSLEAGSDNSPLHFGNGTRLTVT.

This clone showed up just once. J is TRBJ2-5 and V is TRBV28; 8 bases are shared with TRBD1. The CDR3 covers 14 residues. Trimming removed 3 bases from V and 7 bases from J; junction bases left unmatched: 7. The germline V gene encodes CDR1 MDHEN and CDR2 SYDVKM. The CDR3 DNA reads TGTGCCAGCAGTTTGCAGGGGGCGCGGGGGACCCAGTACTTC. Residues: CASSLQGARGTQYF.

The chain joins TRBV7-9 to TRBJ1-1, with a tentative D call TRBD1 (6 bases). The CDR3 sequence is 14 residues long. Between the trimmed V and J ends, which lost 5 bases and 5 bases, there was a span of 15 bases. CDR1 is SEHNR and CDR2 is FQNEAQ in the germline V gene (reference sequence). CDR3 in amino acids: CASSHREPGTEAFF. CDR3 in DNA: TGTGCCAGCAGCCACAGGGAACCTGGGACTGAAGCTTTCTTT.

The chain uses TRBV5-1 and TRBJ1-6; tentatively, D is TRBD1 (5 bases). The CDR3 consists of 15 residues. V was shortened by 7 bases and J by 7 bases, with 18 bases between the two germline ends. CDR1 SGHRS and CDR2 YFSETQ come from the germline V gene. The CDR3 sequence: CASSPGGGENSPLHF. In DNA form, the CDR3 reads TGCGCCAGCTCTCCGGGCGGGGGGGAGAATTCACCCCTCCACTTT.

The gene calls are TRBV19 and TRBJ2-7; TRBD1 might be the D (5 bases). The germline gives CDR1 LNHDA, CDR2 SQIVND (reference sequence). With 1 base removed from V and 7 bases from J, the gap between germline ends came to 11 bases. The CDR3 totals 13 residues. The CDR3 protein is CASSIAPGREQYF. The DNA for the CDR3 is TGTGCCAGTAGTATAGCTCCAGGGCGGGAGCAGTACTTC. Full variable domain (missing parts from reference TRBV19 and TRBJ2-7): DGGITQSPKYLFRKEGQNVTLSCEQNLNHDAMYWYRQDPGQGLRLIYYSQIVNDFQKGDIAEGYSVSREKKESFPLTVTSAQKNPTAFYLCASSIAPGREQYFGPGTRLTVT.

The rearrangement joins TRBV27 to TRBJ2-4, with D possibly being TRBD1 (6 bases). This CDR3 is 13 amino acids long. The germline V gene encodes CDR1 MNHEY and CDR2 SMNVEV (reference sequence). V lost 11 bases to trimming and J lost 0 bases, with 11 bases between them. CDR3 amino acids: CAAGDPAKNIQYF. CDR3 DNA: TGTGCCGCAGGGGACCCAGCCAAAAACATTCAGTACTTC.

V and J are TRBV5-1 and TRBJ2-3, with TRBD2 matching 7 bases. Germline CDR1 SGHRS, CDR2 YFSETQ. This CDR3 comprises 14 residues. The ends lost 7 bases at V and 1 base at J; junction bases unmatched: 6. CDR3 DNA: TGCGCCAGCCGTTCAACTAGCGGCACAGATACGCAGTATTTT. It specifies CASRSTSGTDTQYF. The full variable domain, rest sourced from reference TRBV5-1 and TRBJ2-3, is KAGVTQTPRYLIKTRGQQVTLSCSPISGHRSVSWYQQTPGQGLQFLFEYFSETQRNKGNFPGRFSGRQFSNSRSEMNVSTLELGDSALYLCASRSTSGTDTQYFGPGTRLTVL.

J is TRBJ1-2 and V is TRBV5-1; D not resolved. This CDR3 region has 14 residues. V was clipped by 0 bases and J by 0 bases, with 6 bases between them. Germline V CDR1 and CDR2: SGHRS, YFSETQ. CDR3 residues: CASSLVQSNYGYTF. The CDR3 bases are TGCGCCAGCAGCTTGGTGCAGTCTAACTATGGCTACACCTTC.

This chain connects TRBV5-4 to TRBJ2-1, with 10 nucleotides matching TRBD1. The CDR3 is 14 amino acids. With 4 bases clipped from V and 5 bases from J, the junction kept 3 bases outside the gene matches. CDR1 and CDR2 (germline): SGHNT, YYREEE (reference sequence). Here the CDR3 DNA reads TGTGCCAGCAGCAGGGACAGGGGAAACAATGAGCAGTTCTTC. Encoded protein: CASSRDRGNNEQFF.

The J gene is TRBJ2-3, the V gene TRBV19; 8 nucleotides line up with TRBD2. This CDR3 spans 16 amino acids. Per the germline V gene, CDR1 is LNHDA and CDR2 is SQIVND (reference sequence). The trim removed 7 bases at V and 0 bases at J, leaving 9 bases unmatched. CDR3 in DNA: TGTGCCAGTACCCCGGCGGGGGGCCCTAGCACAGATACGCAGTATTTT. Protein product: CASTPAGGPSTDTQYF.

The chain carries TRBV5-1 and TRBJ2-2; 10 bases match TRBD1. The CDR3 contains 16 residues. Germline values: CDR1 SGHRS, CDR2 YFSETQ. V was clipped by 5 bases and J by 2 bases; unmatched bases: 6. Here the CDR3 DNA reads TGCGCCAGCAGTTCCGGGACAGGGGCCAACACCGGGGAGCTGTTTTTT. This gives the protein CASSSGTGANTGELFF.

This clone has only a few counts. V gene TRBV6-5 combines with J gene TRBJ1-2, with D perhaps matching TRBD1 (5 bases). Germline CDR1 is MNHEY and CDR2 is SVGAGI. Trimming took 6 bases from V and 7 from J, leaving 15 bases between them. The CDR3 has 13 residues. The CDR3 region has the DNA TGTGCCAGCAGCCCCGGGGGACGGGGTGGCTACACCTTC. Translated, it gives CASSPGGRGGYTF.

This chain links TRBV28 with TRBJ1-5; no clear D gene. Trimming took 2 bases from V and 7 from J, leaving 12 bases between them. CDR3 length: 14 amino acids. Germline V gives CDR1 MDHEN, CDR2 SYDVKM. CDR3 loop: CASSLGQVRQPQHF. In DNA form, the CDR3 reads TGTGCCAGCAGTTTAGGGCAGGTTCGGCAGCCCCAGCATTTT.

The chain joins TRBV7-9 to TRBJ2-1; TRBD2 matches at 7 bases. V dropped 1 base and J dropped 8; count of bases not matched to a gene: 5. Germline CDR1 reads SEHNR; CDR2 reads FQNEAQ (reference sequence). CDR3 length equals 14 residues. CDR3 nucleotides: TGTGCCAGCAGCTTAGAGCTTAGCGGGCATGAGCAGTTCTTC. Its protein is CASSLELSGHEQFF.

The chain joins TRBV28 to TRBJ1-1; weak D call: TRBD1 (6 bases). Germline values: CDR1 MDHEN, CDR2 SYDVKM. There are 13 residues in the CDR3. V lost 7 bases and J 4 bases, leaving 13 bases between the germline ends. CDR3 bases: TGTGCCAGCACCGAAAGGGGGGGCACTGAAGCTTTCTTT. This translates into CASTERGGTEAFF.

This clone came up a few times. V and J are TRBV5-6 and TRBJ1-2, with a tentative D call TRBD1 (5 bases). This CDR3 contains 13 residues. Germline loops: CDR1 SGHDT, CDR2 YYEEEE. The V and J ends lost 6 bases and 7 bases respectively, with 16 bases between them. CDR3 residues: CASILQGTFGYTF. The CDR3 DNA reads TGTGCCAGCATTTTGCAGGGAACATTTGGCTACACCTTC.

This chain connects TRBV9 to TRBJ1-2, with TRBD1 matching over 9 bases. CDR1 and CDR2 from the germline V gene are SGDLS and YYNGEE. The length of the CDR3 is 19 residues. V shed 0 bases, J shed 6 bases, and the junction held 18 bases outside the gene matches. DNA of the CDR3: TGTGCCAGCAGCGTAGATTCGGGAAGACGGACAGGGGAAAAGAATGGCTACACCTTC. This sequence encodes CASSVDSGRRTGEKNGYTF.

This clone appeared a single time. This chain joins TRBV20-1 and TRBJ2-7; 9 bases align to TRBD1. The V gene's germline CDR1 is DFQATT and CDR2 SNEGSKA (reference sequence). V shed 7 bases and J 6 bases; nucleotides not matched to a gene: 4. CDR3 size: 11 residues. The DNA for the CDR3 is TGCAGTGTACAACAGGGGGCCGAGCAGTACTTC. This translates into CSVQQGAEQYF.

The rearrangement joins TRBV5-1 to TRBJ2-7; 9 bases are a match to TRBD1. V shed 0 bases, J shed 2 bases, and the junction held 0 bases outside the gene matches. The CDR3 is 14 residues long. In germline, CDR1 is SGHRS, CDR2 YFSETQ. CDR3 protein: CASSLGTGAYEQYF. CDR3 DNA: TGCGCCAGCAGCTTGGGGACAGGGGCCTACGAGCAGTACTTC.